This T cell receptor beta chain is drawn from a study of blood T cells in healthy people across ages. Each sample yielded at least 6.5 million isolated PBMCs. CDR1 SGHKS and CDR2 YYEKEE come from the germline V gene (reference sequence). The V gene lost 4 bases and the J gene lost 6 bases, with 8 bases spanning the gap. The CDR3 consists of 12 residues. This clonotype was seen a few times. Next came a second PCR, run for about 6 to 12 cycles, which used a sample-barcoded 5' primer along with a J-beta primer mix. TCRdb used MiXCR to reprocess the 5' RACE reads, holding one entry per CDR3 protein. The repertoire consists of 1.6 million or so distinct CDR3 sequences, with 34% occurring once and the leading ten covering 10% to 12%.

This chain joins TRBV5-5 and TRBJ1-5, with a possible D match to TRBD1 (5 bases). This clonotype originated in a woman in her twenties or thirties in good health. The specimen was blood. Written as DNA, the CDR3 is TGTGCCAGCAGCACCGGGACTCAGCCCCAGCATTTT. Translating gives CASSTGTQPQHF.